The 27 T cell receptor beta chains below all came from one sample that was sequenced in a study of molecular identifiers for immune sequencing clone quantification. TCRdb passed the PCR reads through MiXCR, listing each CDR3 protein once. The sample contains over 550,000 distinct CDR3 sequences, about 25% of which appear only once. Source material: naive CD8+ T cells from blood, with Jurkat cell RNA spiked in. Stated subset: FACS-sorted CD8+CD4-CCR7+CD45RA+ naive T cells. Receptors were obtained from a human donor in good health. Some libraries in this study had Jurkat cell RNA spiked in.

This clonotype was observed at least ten times. The chain links TRBV4-1 to TRBJ1-2; D not resolved. There are 15 residues in the CDR3. V dropped 1 base and J dropped 4 bases, with 13 bases sitting between them. Germline V gene data show CDR1 as MGHRA and CDR2 as YSYEKL. For the CDR3, the DNA is TGCGCCAGCAGCCAAGTACAGACTTTTATCTATGGCTACACCTTC. This encodes CASSQVQTFIYGYTF.

The rearrangement uses TRBV6-6 and TRBJ2-7; 9 nucleotides line up with TRBD2. After removal of 2 bases from V and 4 bases from J, the junction contained 6 bases not matched to a gene. CDR3 length: 15 residues. CDR1 is MNHNY and CDR2 is SVGAGI in the germline V gene (reference sequence). This CDR3 reads CASSYTGTSTYEQYF. Here the CDR3 DNA reads TGTGCCAGCAGTTACACCGGGACTAGCACTTACGAGCAGTACTTC.

V and J are TRBV19 and TRBJ1-1; D is ambiguous. V lost 5 bases and J lost 5, with 15 bases in between. CDR1 is LNHDA and CDR2 is SQIVND in the germline V gene (reference sequence). The CDR3 runs to 14 residues. Written as DNA, the CDR3 is TGTGCCAGTAGTCCCCGGTGGGGAAGGACTGAAGCTTTCTTT. Translating gives CASSPRWGRTEAFF.

In this sample, this clonotype turned up many times. The chain uses TRBV12-3 or TRBV12-4 and TRBJ1-2; D unresolved. CDR3 length equals 13 residues. Trimming removed 1 base at V and 0 bases at J, with 3 bases between. CDR3 loop: CASSLVANYGYTF. The CDR3 DNA reads as TGTGCCAGCAGTTTAGTAGCTAACTATGGCTACACCTTC.

This clonotype was recorded a few times. The V and J genes are TRBV4-2 and TRBJ2-1; TRBD2 matches at 9 bases. The ends lost 4 bases at V and 4 bases at J; junction bases unmatched: 8. This CDR3 comprises 16 residues. Germline V lookup: CDR1 LGHNA, CDR2 YNFKEQ. The chain's CDR3 is CASSRIRLADYNEQFF. The CDR3 nucleotides are TGTGCCAGCAGCCGAATCCGACTAGCGGATTACAATGAGCAGTTCTTC.

This clonotype was found many times. The chain joins TRBV14 to TRBJ2-2; no clear D gene. The CDR3 sequence is 15 residues long. Trimming left V 1 base short and J 3 bases short, with 9 bases between. The germline V gene has CDR1 SGHDN and CDR2 FVKESK. The CDR3 sequence: CASSQVPGYTGELFF. CDR3 bases: TGTGCCAGCAGCCAAGTCCCCGGGTACACCGGGGAGCTGTTTTTT.

The chain uses TRBV9 and TRBJ2-5; possibly TRBD2 for D (6 bases). The CDR3 has 18 amino acids. Germline V gives CDR1 SGDLS, CDR2 YYNGEE. V gave up 0 bases and J gave up 5 bases, with 23 bases separating them. The CDR3 sequence: CASSVDSTKRDRGETQYF. DNA of the CDR3: TGTGCCAGCAGCGTAGACAGTACCAAGAGGGACCGGGGGGAGACCCAGTACTTC.

In the case of this clonotype: A clone one base away is much larger, so this may be a read error. The V and J genes are TRBV11-2 and TRBJ2-5, with D perhaps matching TRBD1 (6 bases). Germline V gene lookup returns CDR1 SGHAT and CDR2 FQNNGV. The CDR3 extends over 15 amino acids. The CDR3 is CTSSPTPGHSISQYF. CDR3 coding DNA: TGTACCAGCAGCCCAACCCCGGGACACAGCATTTCCCAGTACTTC.

Only a few counts were recorded for this clonotype. The chain employs TRBV6-5 and TRBJ2-7, with D perhaps TRBD1 (6 bases). This CDR3 has 16 residues. Germline-derived CDR1 and CDR2 are MNHEY and SVGAGI. Trimming cost V 6 bases and J 2 bases, with 20 bases left between them. The CDR3 bases are TGTGCCAGCAGCTCTATTCCGGGACAAGGGGCCTACGAGCAGTACTTC. Translated: CASSSIPGQGAYEQYF.

To note about this clonotype: No conserved phenylalanine or tryptophan ends this CDR3, so it is likely a read error. This rearrangement joins TRBV28 to TRBJ1-5; TRBD1 is a possible D gene (5 bases). Per the germline V gene, CDR1 is MDHEN and CDR2 is SYDVKM. This CDR3 comprises 18 residues. The ends were cut back, 1 base at V and 0 bases at J, with 16 bases in the middle. The CDR3 DNA sequence: TGTGCCAGCAGTTTATTGATCGGACATGAAGTTAGCAATCAGCCCCAGCATTCT. Protein: CASSLLIGHEVSNQPQHS.

The chain combines TRBV4-3 with TRBJ2-7, with a weak D call TRBD1 (6 bases). Germline V gives CDR1 LGHNA, CDR2 YSLEER. The V end was cut by 1 base, the J end by 7 bases, with 14 bases between. CDR3 length: 14 residues. CDR3 sequence reads: CASSQGTGYREQYF. As DNA, the CDR3 is TGCGCCAGCAGCCAAGGTACAGGGTATCGGGAGCAGTACTTC.

This clonotype was detected a few times. The V gene is TRBV27, the J gene TRBJ2-1; D is ambiguous. The CDR3 length is 16 residues. V lost 7 bases and J 6 bases, leaving 22 bases between the germline ends. Per germline, CDR1 MNHEY and CDR2 SMNVEV (reference sequence). The CDR3 loop is CASKVQVGSTSNEQFF. DNA of the CDR3: TGTGCCAGCAAGGTGCAGGTGGGCTCTACCTCCAATGAGCAGTTCTTC.

With respect to this clonotype: This sequence may be a read error, since a much larger clone differs from it by one base. V is TRBV28 and J is TRBJ2-1; D ambiguous. Deletions cut 7 bases from V and 5 bases from J, with 18 bases between. The CDR3 length is 15 residues. CDR1 is MDHEN and CDR2 is SYDVKM in the germline V gene. CDR3 region: CASTPRPRSDNEQFF. DNA for the CDR3: TGTGCCAGCACCCCCCGCCCCAGGTCGGACAATGAGCAGTTCTTC.

This clonotype was counted a few times. CDR3 coding DNA: TGTGCCAGCAGAGGCAGGAGGTCAGGGTTAAGCAATCAGCCCCAGCATTTT. Its translation: CASRGRRSGLSNQPQHF. This chain joins TRBV28 and TRBJ1-5, with D possibly matching TRBD1 (5 bases). V lost 6 bases, J lost 1 base, and 19 bases lay in between. Looked up from germline, CDR1 is MDHEN and CDR2 is SYDVKM. The CDR3 sequence is 17 residues long.

This clonotype has a handful of counts. This sequence joins TRBV7-9 and TRBJ2-5, with a weak D call TRBD1 (6 bases). The V and J ends lost 3 bases and 7 bases respectively, with 15 bases between them. In germline, CDR1 is SEHNR, CDR2 FQNEAQ (reference sequence). The CDR3 extends over 14 amino acids. This chain's CDR3 is CASSFMDSQGTQYF. DNA for the CDR3: TGTGCCAGCAGCTTTATGGACAGCCAGGGGACCCAGTACTTC.

To note about this clonotype: With a much larger clone just one base away, this may be a read error. V is TRBV7-6 and J is TRBJ1-1; D is possibly TRBD1 (5 bases). This CDR3 comprises 15 residues. The V and J ends lost 5 bases and 4 bases respectively, with 17 bases between them. Germline CDR1 SGHVS, CDR2 FNYEAQ. CDR3 nucleotides: TGTGCCAGCAGCCCCAGCTGGGGGATGGTCACTGAAGCTTTCTTT. It is translated as CASSPSWGMVTEAFF.

This clonotype came up many times. V and J are TRBV6-5 and TRBJ2-3; 7 bases map to TRBD1. The CDR3 is 14 amino acids. CDR1 and CDR2 from the germline V gene are MNHEY and SVGAGI. Losses at the gene ends were 7 bases for V and 2 bases for J; bases not matched to a gene: 6. The CDR3 loop reads CASTLTGNTDTQYF. CDR3 in DNA: TGTGCCAGCACCTTGACAGGGAACACAGATACGCAGTATTTT.

There are a few counts of this clonotype. V usage is TRBV30 and J usage is TRBJ1-5, with no clear D. The CDR3 loop spans 15 amino acids. Germline V gives CDR1 GTSNPN, CDR2 SVGIG (reference sequence). The ends were cut back, 1 base at V and 0 bases at J, with 10 bases in the middle. CDR3 sequence: CAWSEGQHSNQPQHF. The CDR3 nucleotides are TGTGCCTGGAGTGAAGGGCAGCATAGCAATCAGCCCCAGCATTTT.

This chain joins TRBV6-2 or TRBV6-3 and TRBJ2-1; TRBD1 matches 8 bases. This CDR3 comprises 14 residues. Unmatched junction bases numbered 4, after V lost 6 bases and J lost 3 bases. CDR1 MNHEY and CDR2 SVGEGT come from the germline V gene. CDR3 region: CASRGQGGYNEQFF. Here the CDR3 DNA reads TGTGCCAGCAGAGGACAGGGCGGCTACAATGAGCAGTTCTTC.

A remark on this clonotype: This clone may be a read error of a much larger clone one base away. V usage is TRBV29-1 and J usage is TRBJ2-7; possibly TRBD1 for D (5 bases). The CDR3 length is 13 residues. Germline V CDR1 and CDR2: SQVTM, ANQGSEA. Written as DNA, the CDR3 is TGCAGCGTTGAAATGGGGCAGGGTTACGGGCAGTACTTC. Its protein is CSVEMGQGYGQYF.

Points on this clonotype: This may be a read error: a much more frequent sequence differs by one nucleotide. This chain links TRBV4-3 with TRBJ1-1; D unresolved. The CDR3 has 15 amino acids. CDR1 and CDR2 (germline): LGHNA, YSLEER. CDR3 in DNA: TGCACCAGCAGCCAAGGAAAGACCCTGAACACTGAAGCTTTCTTT. This encodes CTSSQGKTLNTEAFF.

Only a few counts were recorded for this clonotype. V is TRBV7-9 and J is TRBJ2-1; 10 bases align to TRBD2. The V and J ends lost 5 bases and 4 bases, in that order; junction bases with no gene match: 8. CDR3 length: 16 amino acids. Germline values: CDR1 SEHNR, CDR2 FQNEAQ (reference sequence). Here the CDR3 reads CASSTTKREGYNEQFF. Here the CDR3 DNA reads TGTGCCAGCAGCACAACTAAGCGGGAGGGGTACAATGAGCAGTTCTTC.

Turning to this clonotype: Just one base apart from a much larger clone, this may be a read error. V and J are TRBV7-9 and TRBJ1-1; D is undetermined. CDR1 is SEHNR, CDR2 FQNEAQ, per germline (reference sequence). CDR3 length: 14 residues. The CDR3 DNA is TGTGCCAGCAGCTTCCCCCGGGTTGAGACTGGAGCTTTCTTT. It codes for CASSFPRVETGAFF.

This clonotype was seen only once. It is likely a read error, because the conserved phenylalanine at the end of the CDR3 is missing. The rearrangement uses TRBV30 and TRBJ2-5; possible D gene TRBD1, 6 bases. V lost 2 bases to trimming and J lost 5 bases, with 15 bases between them. This CDR3 contains 14 residues. Per germline, CDR1 GTSNPN and CDR2 SVGIG (reference sequence). The CDR3 here is CAWSRTAFSETQYL. The CDR3, as DNA: TGTGCCTGGAGTCGGACAGCCTTTAGTGAGACCCAGTACCTC.

This clonotype was observed a few times. V and J are TRBV7-9 and TRBJ2-1; possibly TRBD2 for D (5 bases). Per the germline V gene, CDR1 is SEHNR and CDR2 is FQNEAQ (reference sequence). The CDR3 length is 15 residues. V lost 2 bases, J lost 0 bases, and 8 bases lay in between. CDR3 region: CASSLFGSSYNEQFF. The CDR3 nucleotides are TGTGCCAGCAGCTTATTTGGGAGCTCCTACAATGAGCAGTTCTTC.

This clonotype was seen a handful of times. The rearrangement uses TRBV5-1 and TRBJ1-1, with D perhaps matching TRBD1 (6 bases). Trimming removed 2 bases at V and 3 bases at J, with 20 bases between. The CDR3 length is 17 residues. Germline CDR1 and CDR2: SGHRS and YFSETQ. In DNA form, the CDR3 reads TGCGCCAGCAGCTTTTATCGGGCAATGACAGGAGACACTGAAGCTTTCTTT. It specifies CASSFYRAMTGDTEAFF.

Note on this clonotype: A read error may be the cause here, since a much bigger clone is one base away. The chain links TRBV6-5 to TRBJ2-3, with unresolved D. CDR1 and CDR2 (germline): MNHEY, SVGAGI. The CDR3 consists of 15 residues. V was clipped by 5 bases and J by 5 bases, with 17 bases between them. The DNA for the CDR3 is TGTGCCAGCAGTGTCTACCGCCGAGAGATAGATACGCAGTATTTT. Translating it yields CASSVYRREIDTQYF.